One sample yielded the 18 T cell receptor beta chains listed below, sequenced in a study of blood T cell repertoires in COVID-19. Generated by immunoSEQ multiplex PCR, the TCRdb table keeps only in-frame clones and is missing some. Among fewer than 45,000 clones listed, 60% to 85% were seen once. What was sequenced was peripheral blood. Receptors originate from a man in his 60s with active COVID-19.

The chain recombines TRBV5-6 with TRBJ1-6, with D tentatively TRBD1 (5 bases). The CDR3 spans 13 residues. The germline V gene has CDR1 SGHDT and CDR2 YYEEEE. V shed 2 bases and J shed 8 bases, with 8 bases lying between them. CDR3 in amino acids: CASSFGHDSPLHF. CDR3 sequence (DNA): TGTGCCAGCAGCTTTGGACACGATTCACCCCTCCACTTT.

The table lists this clone with a few counts. This chain links TRBV7-2 with TRBJ2-7, with 13 positions matching TRBD2. This CDR3 comprises 17 residues. V lost 1 base to trimming and J lost 7 bases; unmatched junction nucleotides: 10. Germline CDR1 reads SGHTA; CDR2 reads FQGNSA. This CDR3 reads CASSLVGTSGTVNEQYF. The CDR3 DNA reads TGTGCCAGCAGCTTAGTAGGGACTAGCGGGACTGTAAATGAGCAGTACTTC.

The V and J genes are TRBV6-2 or TRBV6-3 and TRBJ1-1; no definite D call. Germline lookup yields CDR1 MNHEY and CDR2 SVGEGT. V was trimmed by 4 bases and J by 0 bases, leaving 12 bases between them. This CDR3 contains 15 residues. In DNA form, the CDR3 reads TGTGCCAGCAGTTGGCATTCATCAGTGAACACTGAAGCTTTCTTT. This gives the protein CASSWHSSVNTEAFF.

The chain's CDR3 is CASSSRRGTRVTDTQYF. The CDR3 DNA is TGTGCCAGCAGCTCTCGGCGGGGGACTAGAGTCACAGATACGCAGTATTTT. The chain is built from TRBV7-8 and TRBJ2-3; TRBD2 aligns across 8 bases. Germline V lookup: CDR1 SGHVS, CDR2 FQNEAQ. This CDR3 spans 17 amino acids. V trimming: 4 bases; J trimming: 2 bases; junction bases outside the gene matches: 11.

The J gene is TRBJ2-5, the V gene TRBV24-1; TRBD1 is a possible D gene (6 bases). Trimming took off 3 bases at V and 3 bases at J, with 16 bases between the two ends. Germline V gene lookup returns CDR1 KGHDR and CDR2 SFDVKD. The CDR3 is 16 amino acids. The CDR3 here is CATSDDFLGQKETQYF. In DNA, the CDR3 is TGTGCCACCAGTGATGACTTCCTTGGACAGAAAGAGACCCAGTACTTC.

This clone was seen more than once but under ten times. The chain carries TRBV4-2 and TRBJ2-7; 8 nucleotides match TRBD2. The germline gives CDR1 LGHNA, CDR2 YNFKEQ. Trimming took 6 bases from V and 4 from J; bases not matched to a gene: 5. The CDR3 loop spans 13 amino acids. The CDR3 protein is CASRLSGVYEQYF. The CDR3 region has the DNA TGTGCCAGCAGACTTAGCGGGGTGTACGAGCAGTACTTC.

The chain carries TRBV27 and TRBJ1-6; D call uncertain. CDR1 and CDR2 from the germline V gene are MNHEY and SMNVEV (reference sequence). With 5 bases removed from V and 5 bases from J, the gap between germline ends came to 13 bases. The CDR3 runs 15 residues. In DNA form, the CDR3 reads TGTGCCAGCAGTCCCGCACAACCAAATAATTCACCCCTCCACTTT. It is translated as CASSPAQPNNSPLHF.

The chain combines TRBV6-5 with TRBJ2-3, with D uncertain. Germline CDR1 reads MNHEY; CDR2 reads SVGAGI. Trimming cost V 11 bases and J 1 base, with 7 bases left between them. CDR3 size: 11 residues. CDR3: CAASGTDTQYF. CDR3 nucleotides: TGTGCCGCCAGCGGCACAGATACGCAGTATTTT.

This chain joins TRBV7-3 and TRBJ2-3; 7 positions agree with TRBD2. Germline V gene lookup returns CDR1 SGHTA and CDR2 FQGTGA. The CDR3 sequence is 15 residues long. The V and J ends lost 6 bases and 1 base, in that order; junction bases with no gene match: 7. CDR3 in amino acids: CASSQTAGGTDTQYF. Written as DNA, the CDR3 is TGTGCCAGCAGTCAAACGGCGGGGGGCACAGATACGCAGTATTTT.

The V and J genes are TRBV30 and TRBJ1-3; TRBD1 matches 8 bases. The CDR3 is 16 amino acids. CDR1 is GTSNPN, CDR2 SVGIG, per germline (reference sequence). Trimming at V came to 0 bases and at J to 2 bases, leaving 6 bases not matched to a gene. CDR3 nucleotides: TGTGCCTGGAGTGTACAAGGACAGGGAACTGGAAACACCATATATTTT. The encoded protein is CAWSVQGQGTGNTIYF.

This rearrangement joins TRBV7-9 to TRBJ2-1, with 7 bases matching TRBD2. Losses at the gene ends were 4 bases for V and 0 bases for J; bases not matched to a gene: 6. The CDR3 is 16 amino acids. CDR1 is SEHNR and CDR2 is FQNEAQ in the germline V gene (reference sequence). The chain's CDR3 is CASSSRGGSSYNEQFF. The CDR3 DNA reads as TGTGCCAGCAGCTCAAGGGGAGGGAGCTCCTACAATGAGCAGTTCTTC.

The V and J genes are TRBV7-2 and TRBJ2-3; TRBD2 matches at 7 bases. The CDR3 is 18 residues long. Germline assignment: CDR1 SGHTA and CDR2 FQGNSA. V gave up 5 bases and J gave up 0 bases; unmatched junction bases: 14. This CDR3 is CASSPGGWRPPSTDTQYF. As DNA, the CDR3 is TGTGCCAGCAGCCCGGGGGGATGGCGGCCTCCCAGCACAGATACGCAGTATTTT. The full variable domain, its missing parts supplied by reference TRBV7-2 and TRBJ2-3, is GAGVSQSPSNKVTEKGKDVELRCDPISGHTALYWYRQSLGQGLEFLIYFQGNSAPDKSGLPSDRFSAERTGGSVSTLTIQRTQQEDSAVYLCASSPGGWRPPSTDTQYFGPGTRLTVL.

The rearrangement links TRBV5-4 to TRBJ2-7; 9 bases are a match to TRBD2. The CDR3 has 16 residues. Looked up from germline, CDR1 is SGHNT and CDR2 is YYREEE (reference sequence). The ends lost 2 bases at V and 3 bases at J; junction bases unmatched: 9. Here the CDR3 reads CASSFGGVSGGYEQYF. The DNA of the CDR3 is TGTGCCAGCAGCTTCGGTGGTGTTAGCGGGGGCTACGAGCAGTACTTC.

The rearrangement uses TRBV11-2 and TRBJ1-1; 11 nucleotides agree with TRBD1. This CDR3 region has 12 residues. CDR1 SGHAT and CDR2 FQNNGV come from the germline V gene. V was pared by 5 bases and J by 9 bases, with 2 bases of the junction left unmatched. Here the CDR3 reads CASSQDRGQAFF. The DNA for the CDR3 is TGTGCCAGCAGCCAGGACAGGGGGCAAGCTTTCTTT.

The chain combines TRBV5-6 with TRBJ1-2, with 10 bases fitting TRBD1. Germline V gene sequence: CDR1 SGHDT, CDR2 YYEEEE. Trimming removed 4 bases from V and 7 bases from J; junction bases left unmatched: 7. The CDR3 has 14 residues. The CDR3: CASSLGQGGIGYTF. The CDR3 DNA is TGTGCCAGCAGCCTTGGACAGGGGGGGATTGGCTACACCTTC.

The CDR3 loop reads CATRETGYTEAFF. The CDR3, as DNA: TGTGCCACCAGAGAAACAGGGTACACTGAAGCTTTCTTT. The chain links TRBV10-3 to TRBJ1-1, with D possibly TRBD1 on 6 matching bases. Trimming shortened V by 10 bases and J by 3 bases, and 15 bases separated the two germline ends. This CDR3 is 13 amino acids long. Per germline, CDR1 ENHRY and CDR2 SYGVKD.

The chain couples TRBV7-3 to TRBJ2-3; D not resolved. With 2 bases removed from V and 3 bases from J, the gap between germline ends came to 12 bases. Germline lookup yields CDR1 SGHTA and CDR2 FQGTGA. This CDR3 is 15 amino acids long. CDR3 nucleotides: TGTGCCAGCAGCTTAGAAGGAGTTGGAACAGATACGCAGTATTTT. Translating gives CASSLEGVGTDTQYF.

CDR3 nucleotide sequence: TGTGCCAGCAGCCCGACAGGGTTGGGCGCCGGGGAGCTGTTTTTT. This gives the protein CASSPTGLGAGELFF. The chain employs TRBV7-3 and TRBJ2-2, with 7 bases fitting TRBD1. The CDR3 totals 15 residues. Germline lookup yields CDR1 SGHTA and CDR2 FQGTGA. V shed 5 bases and J 6 bases; nucleotides not matched to a gene: 9.